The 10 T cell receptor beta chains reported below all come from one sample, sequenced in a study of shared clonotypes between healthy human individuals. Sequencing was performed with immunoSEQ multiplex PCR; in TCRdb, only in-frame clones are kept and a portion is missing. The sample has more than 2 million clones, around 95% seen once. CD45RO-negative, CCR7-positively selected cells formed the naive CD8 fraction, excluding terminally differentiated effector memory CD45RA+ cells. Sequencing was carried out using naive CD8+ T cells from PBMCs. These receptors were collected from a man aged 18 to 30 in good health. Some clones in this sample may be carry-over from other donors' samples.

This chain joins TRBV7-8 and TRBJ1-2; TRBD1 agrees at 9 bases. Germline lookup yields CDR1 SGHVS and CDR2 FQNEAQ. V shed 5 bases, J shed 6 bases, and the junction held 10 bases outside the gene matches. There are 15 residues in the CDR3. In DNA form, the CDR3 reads TGTGCCAGCAGCAAATCCCCGACAGGGGGACATGGCTACACCTTC. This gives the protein CASSKSPTGGHGYTF.

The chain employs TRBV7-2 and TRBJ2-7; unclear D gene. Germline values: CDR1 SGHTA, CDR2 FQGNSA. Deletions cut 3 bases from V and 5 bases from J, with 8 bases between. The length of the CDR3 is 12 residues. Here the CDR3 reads CASSFGWNEQYF. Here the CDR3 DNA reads TGTGCCAGCAGCTTTGGTTGGAACGAGCAGTACTTC. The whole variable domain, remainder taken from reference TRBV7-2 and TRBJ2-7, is GAGVSQSPSNKVTEKGKDVELRCDPISGHTALYWYRQSLGQGLEFLIYFQGNSAPDKSGLPSDRFSAERTGGSVSTLTIQRTQQEDSAVYLCASSFGWNEQYFGPGTRLTVT.

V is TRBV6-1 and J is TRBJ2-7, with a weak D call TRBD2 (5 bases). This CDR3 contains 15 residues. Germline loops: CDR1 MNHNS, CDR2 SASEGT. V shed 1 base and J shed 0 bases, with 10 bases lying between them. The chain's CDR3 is CASSEDSGYSYEQYF. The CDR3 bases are TGTGCCAGCAGTGAAGACAGCGGTTACTCCTACGAGCAGTACTTC.

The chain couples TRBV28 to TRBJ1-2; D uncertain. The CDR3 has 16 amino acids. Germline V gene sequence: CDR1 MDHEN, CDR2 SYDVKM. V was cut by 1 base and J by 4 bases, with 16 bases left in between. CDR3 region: CASSLLPSANSYGYTF. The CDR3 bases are TGTGCCAGCAGTTTATTGCCTTCCGCCAATAGCTATGGCTACACCTTC.

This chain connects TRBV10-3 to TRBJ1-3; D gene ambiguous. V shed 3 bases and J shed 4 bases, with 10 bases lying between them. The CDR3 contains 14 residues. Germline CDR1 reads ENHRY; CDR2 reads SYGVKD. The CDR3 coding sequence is TGTGCCATCAGTGAAGGAGTATTGGGAAACACCATATATTTT. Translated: CAISEGVLGNTIYF.

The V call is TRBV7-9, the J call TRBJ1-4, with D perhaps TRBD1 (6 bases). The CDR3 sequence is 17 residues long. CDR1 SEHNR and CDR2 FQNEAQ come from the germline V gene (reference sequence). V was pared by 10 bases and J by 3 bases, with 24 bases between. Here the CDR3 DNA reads TGTGCCATCGAAAGAGGGGCCCTGGGGGCGGCTAATGAAAAACTGTTTTTT. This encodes CAIERGALGAANEKLFF. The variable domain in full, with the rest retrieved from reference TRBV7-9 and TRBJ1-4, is DTGVSQNPRHKITKRGQNVTFRCDPISEHNRLYWYRQTLGQGPEFLTYFQNEAQLEKSRLLSDRFSAERPKGSFSTLEIQRTEQGDSAMYLCAIERGALGAANEKLFFGSGTQLSVL.

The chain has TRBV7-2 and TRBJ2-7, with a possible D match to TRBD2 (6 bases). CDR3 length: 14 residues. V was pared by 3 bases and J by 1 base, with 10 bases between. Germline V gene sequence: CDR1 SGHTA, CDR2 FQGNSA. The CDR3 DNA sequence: TGTGCCAGCAGCTTTGGGGGACTTTCCTACGAGCAGTACTTC. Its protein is CASSFGGLSYEQYF.

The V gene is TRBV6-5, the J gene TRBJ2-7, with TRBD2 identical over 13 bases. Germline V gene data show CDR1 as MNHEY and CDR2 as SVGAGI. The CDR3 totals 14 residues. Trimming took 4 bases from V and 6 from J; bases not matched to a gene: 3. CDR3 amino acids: CASSFGLAGAEQYF. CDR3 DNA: TGTGCCAGCAGTTTCGGACTAGCGGGAGCCGAGCAGTACTTC.

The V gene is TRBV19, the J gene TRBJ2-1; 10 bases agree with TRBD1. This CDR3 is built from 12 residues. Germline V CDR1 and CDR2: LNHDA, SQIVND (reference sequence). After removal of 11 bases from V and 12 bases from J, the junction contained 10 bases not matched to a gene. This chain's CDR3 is CACGTGVIGQFF. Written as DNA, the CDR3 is TGTGCCTGCGGGACAGGGGTTATCGGGCAGTTCTTC.

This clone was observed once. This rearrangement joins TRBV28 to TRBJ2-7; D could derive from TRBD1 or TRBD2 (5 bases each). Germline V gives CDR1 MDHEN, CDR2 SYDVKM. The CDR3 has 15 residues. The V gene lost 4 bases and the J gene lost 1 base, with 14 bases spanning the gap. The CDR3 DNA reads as TGTGCCAGCAGTTCACACCGGGACGGGTCCTACGAGCAGTACTTC. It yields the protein CASSSHRDGSYEQYF.